Sequencing of this T cell receptor beta chain was carried out in a study of cytomegalovirus exposure and HLA in healthy donors. CDR1 and CDR2 (germline): LGHNA, YNFKEQ. After removal of 0 bases from V and 4 bases from J, the junction contained 14 bases not matched to a gene. The CDR3 is 18 amino acids. Profiled with immunoSEQ multiplex PCR; TCRdb holds only in-frame clones, not every one. The data show approximately 300,000 clones, approximately 90% seen once. The chain has TRBV4-2 and TRBJ2-5; TRBD2 matches 7 bases. The TCR was taken from a woman between 18 and 30 years old in good health and CMV-seronegative. The sequenced material came from PBMCs. CDR3 DNA sequence: TGTGCCAGCAGCCAAGACCCTTATCTGGCGGGGGAGAGAGAGACCCAGTACTTC. Its protein product is CASSQDPYLAGERETQYF.